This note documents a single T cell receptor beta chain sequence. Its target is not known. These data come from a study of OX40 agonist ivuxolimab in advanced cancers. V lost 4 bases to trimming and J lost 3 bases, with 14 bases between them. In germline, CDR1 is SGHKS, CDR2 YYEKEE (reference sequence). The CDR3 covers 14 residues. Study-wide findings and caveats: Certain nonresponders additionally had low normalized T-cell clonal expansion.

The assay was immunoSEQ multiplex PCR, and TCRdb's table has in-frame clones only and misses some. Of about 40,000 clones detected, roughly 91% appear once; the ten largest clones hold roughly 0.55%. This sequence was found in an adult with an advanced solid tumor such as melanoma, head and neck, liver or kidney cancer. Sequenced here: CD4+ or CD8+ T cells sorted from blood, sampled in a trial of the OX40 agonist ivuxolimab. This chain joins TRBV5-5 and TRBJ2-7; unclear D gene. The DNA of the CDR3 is TGTGCCAGCAGCCTACGACCAGCAGTCTACGAGCAGTACTTC. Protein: CASSLRPAVYEQYF.